The rows below give T cell receptor beta chains drawn from one sample of a study of shared clonotypes between healthy human individuals. This table comes from immunoSEQ multiplex PCR, and its TCRdb copy is limited to in-frame clones, with some not included. The sample lists 2 million to 2.5 million clones; about 95% were seen once. The sample taken for sequencing was naive CD8+ T cells sorted from blood. Source of these receptors: a man aged 18 to 35 in good health. Each CDR3 is given with its conserved first and last residue. The order of the fields is J gene, clone size, D gene, V gene, CDR3 DNA, CDR3 protein. The D gene is left open where the match is weak. Size tells how often a clone was seen (once, few, many) or the class of an expanded clone, and some rows leave it out.

J: TRBJ2-7; size: -; D: -; V: TRBV10-3; DNA: TGTGCCACCCGAGCGGGACAGGCCTACGAGCAGTACTTC; CDR3: CATRAGQAYEQYF
J: TRBJ2-5; size: -; D: -; V: TRBV5-8; DNA: TGTGCCAGCAGCGACCCAAGGGGGCGGACTAGCCGATATTTACAAGAGACCCAGTACTTC; CDR3: CASSDPRGRTSRYLQETQYF
J: TRBJ1-5; size: -; D: -; V: TRBV5-3; DNA: TGTGCCAGAAGCTCAAAAGAAGTCGGGGGAGAATGCAATCAGCCCCAGCATTTT; CDR3: CARSSKEVGGECNQPQHF
J: TRBJ2-7; size: -; D: TRBD2; V: TRBV27; DNA: TGTGCCAGCAGGCCAACTAGCGGGTACTACGAGCAGTACTTC; CDR3: CASRPTSGYYEQYF
J: TRBJ1-1; size: -; D: TRBD1; V: TRBV4-1; DNA: TGCGCCAGCAGCCAAGGACAGGGGGCAACTGAAGCTTTCTTT; CDR3: CASSQGQGATEAFF
J: TRBJ2-7; size: -; D: TRBD1; V: TRBV7-9; DNA: TGTGCCAGCAGCGGCCAGGGGGTCTCCTACGAGCAGTACTTC; CDR3: CASSGQGVSYEQYF
J: TRBJ2-5; size: -; D: TRBD2; V: TRBV19; DNA: TGTGCCAGTAGTATGGGGGGGGTCCCACAAGAGACCCAGTACTTC; CDR3: CASSMGGVPQETQYF
J: TRBJ2-7; size: -; D: -; V: TRBV27; DNA: TGTGCCAGCAGTTTTTCCTGGGGAGGTTCTCTATCCGAGCAGTACTTC; CDR3: CASSFSWGGSLSEQYF
J: TRBJ2-7; size: -; D: -; V: TRBV7-7; DNA: TGTGCTAGCAGCTCAACAGGGAATGGACCCTACGAGCAGTACTTC; CDR3: CASSSTGNGPYEQYF
J: TRBJ2-7; size: once; D: -; V: TRBV28; DNA: TGTGCCAGCAGTTGGCCGGGACAAGAGAACTCCTACGAGCAGTACTTC; CDR3: CASSWPGQENSYEQYF
J: TRBJ2-7; size: once; D: -; V: TRBV7-9; DNA: TGTGCCAGCAGCCCCACCCTCCTGCCCCACAGCAACGAGCAGTACTTC; CDR3: CASSPTLLPHSNEQYF
J: TRBJ2-1; size: -; D: TRBD2; V: TRBV11-1; DNA: TGTGCCAGCAGCTCGACTAGCCTTGAAGACTACAATGAGCAGTTCTTC; CDR3: CASSSTSLEDYNEQFF
J: TRBJ2-1; size: -; D: TRBD2; V: TRBV7-9; DNA: TGTGCCAGCAGATTGACTAGCGGGGGAGATGAGCAGTTCTTC; CDR3: CASRLTSGGDEQFF
J: TRBJ1-4; size: -; D: -; V: TRBV7-9; DNA: TGTGCCAGCAGCTTAAGCGGAGCTAATGAAAAACTGTTTTTT; CDR3: CASSLSGANEKLFF
J: TRBJ1-1; size: -; D: -; V: TRBV4-3; DNA: TGCGCCAGCAGCCAAGATCCCGCGGCGAACACTGAAGCTTTCTTT; CDR3: CASSQDPAANTEAFF
J: TRBJ2-1; size: -; D: TRBD2; V: TRBV4-1; DNA: TGCGCCAGCAGCGCAGGGACTAGCGGGGGCCACTACAATGAGCAGTTCTTC; CDR3: CASSAGTSGGHYNEQFF
J: TRBJ1-4; size: once; D: -; V: TRBV2; DNA: TGTGCCAGCAGTGAAGTAATCGAAGAAGTGTTTGAAACTAATGAAAAACTGTTTTTT; CDR3: CASSEVIEEVFETNEKLFF
J: TRBJ2-7; size: -; D: -; V: TRBV6-1; DNA: TGTGCCAGCAGCCCAGCTGAACTCAACTCCTACGAGCAGTACTTC; CDR3: CASSPAELNSYEQYF
J: TRBJ2-5; size: -; D: -; V: TRBV7-8; DNA: TGTGCCAGCAGCTTAGGCCGTCTGGAGACCCAGTACTTC; CDR3: CASSLGRLETQYF